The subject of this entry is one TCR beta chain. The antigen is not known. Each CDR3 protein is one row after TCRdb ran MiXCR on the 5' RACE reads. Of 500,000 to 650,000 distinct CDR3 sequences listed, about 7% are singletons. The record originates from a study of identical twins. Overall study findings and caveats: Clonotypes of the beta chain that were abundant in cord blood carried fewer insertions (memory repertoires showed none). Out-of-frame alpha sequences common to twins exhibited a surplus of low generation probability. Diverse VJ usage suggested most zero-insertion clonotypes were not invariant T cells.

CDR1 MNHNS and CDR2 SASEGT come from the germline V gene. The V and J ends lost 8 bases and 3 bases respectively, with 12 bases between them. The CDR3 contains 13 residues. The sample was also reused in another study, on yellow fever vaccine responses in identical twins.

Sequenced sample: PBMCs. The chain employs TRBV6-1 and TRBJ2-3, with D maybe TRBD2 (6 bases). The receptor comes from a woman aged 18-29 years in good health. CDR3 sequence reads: CASPGAPTDTQYF. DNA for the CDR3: TGTGCCAGCCCGGGAGCTCCTACAGATACGCAGTATTTT.